Shown below are 8 T cell receptor beta chains from a single sample sequenced in a study of T cell repertoires in cytomegalovirus infection. The antigens for these receptors are not known. TCRdb passed the reads through MiXCR, listing each CDR3 protein once. The sample has fewer than 850,000 distinct CDR3 sequences, 25% to 35% seen once. The sequenced sample was cultured CD8+ T cells from PBMCs, obtained from culture after CMV antigen stimulation. These receptors were taken from a human donor in good health (CMV status not recorded). Some clones in this sample may be carry-over from other donors' samples.

The chain is built from TRBV7-9 and TRBJ2-7; 8 bases fit TRBD1. Unmatched junction bases numbered 9, after V lost 5 bases and J lost 6 bases. Germline CDR1 SEHNR, CDR2 FQNEAQ (reference sequence). The CDR3 contains 14 residues. The CDR3 here is CASSRVTGEPEQYF. DNA for the CDR3: TGTGCCAGCAGCCGGGTGACAGGGGAACCCGAGCAGTACTTC.

V is TRBV29-1 and J is TRBJ2-7; D gene uncertain. The V end was cut by 4 bases, the J end by 2 bases, with 12 bases between. The CDR3 runs to 13 residues. The V gene's germline CDR1 is SQVTM and CDR2 ANQGSEA. The CDR3 loop reads CSVVGQKAYEQYF. The CDR3 nucleotides are TGCAGCGTTGTTGGCCAGAAGGCCTACGAGCAGTACTTC.

This sequence joins TRBV3-1 and TRBJ2-2, with a possible D match to TRBD2 (5 bases). Germline lookup yields CDR1 LGHDT and CDR2 YNNKEL (reference sequence). This CDR3 is built from 15 residues. V shed 5 bases and J shed 7 bases, with 17 bases lying between them. CDR3 loop: CASSTPRGPDGELFF. The DNA of the CDR3 is TGTGCCAGCAGCACACCCCGCGGGCCCGACGGGGAGCTGTTTTTT.

The rearrangement joins TRBV4-1 to TRBJ2-2; 11 bases match TRBD2. V lost 2 bases and J lost 4; bases outside the gene matches: 6. This CDR3 region has 17 residues. CDR1 is MGHRA, CDR2 YSYEKL, per germline. The CDR3 sequence is CASSQQTSGGLTGELFF. DNA for the CDR3: TGCGCCAGCAGCCAACAAACTAGCGGGGGTCTCACCGGGGAGCTGTTTTTT.

To note about this clonotype: One junction end disagrees with the germline gene, perhaps due to a read error. The rearrangement links TRBV7-9 to TRBJ2-5, with 11 bases lining up with TRBD2. The CDR3 length is 19 residues. Germline assignment: CDR1 SEHNR and CDR2 FQNEAQ (reference sequence). The CDR3 is CASSTIDLAGGHPREAQYF. CDR3 nucleotide sequence: TGTGCCAGCAGCACCATTGATCTAGCGGGGGGACACCCAAGAGAGGCCCAGTACTTC.

This chain connects TRBV2 to TRBJ2-2, with a weak D call TRBD1 (5 bases). V dropped 4 bases and J dropped 1 base, with 7 bases sitting between them. Germline loops: CDR1 SNHLY, CDR2 FYNNEI. The CDR3 extends over 14 amino acids. CDR3 region: CASSVQGNTGELFF. The CDR3 DNA reads TGTGCCAGCAGTGTCCAGGGGAACACCGGGGAGCTGTTTTTT.

This clonotype showed up just a few times. This chain links TRBV28 with TRBJ2-5; perhaps TRBD1 as D (6 bases). The V end was cut by 3 bases, the J end by 5 bases, with 19 bases between. The V gene's germline CDR1 is MDHEN and CDR2 SYDVKM. This CDR3 is built from 16 residues. CDR3 bases: TGTGCCAGCAGTTTCCCCACGACAGGTTCACGGGAGACCCAGTACTTC. Translation: CASSFPTTGSRETQYF.

This clonotype has more than one count but fewer than ten. This chain connects TRBV19 to TRBJ1-5; TRBD1 matches 8 bases. Germline V CDR1 and CDR2: LNHDA, SQIVND (reference sequence). The CDR3 sequence is 14 residues long. The ends lost 9 bases at V and 6 bases at J; junction bases unmatched: 10. The CDR3 bases are TGTGCCAGGGGGAAATGCAGGGGGCTTCAGCCCCAGCATTTT. It is translated as CARGKCRGLQPQHF.